This entry features one T cell receptor beta chain sequence. Its ends do not fully match the called genes, so a read error is possible. Germline CDR1 SGHRS, CDR2 YFSETQ. The CDR3 covers 13 residues. This table comes from immunoSEQ multiplex PCR, and its TCRdb copy is limited to in-frame clones, with some not included. Among tens of thousands of clones listed, 70% to 80% were seen once. This entry is derived from a study of radiotherapy plus CTLA-4 blockade in lung cancer. The sequence derives from a human donor with non-small cell lung cancer who had stable disease on radiotherapy plus ipilimumab. The source material was peripheral blood, sampled from a patient treated with radiotherapy plus ipilimumab. This chain uses TRBV5-1 with TRBJ1-4; D not certain. The CDR3 spells CASSLRVNEKLFF. CDR3 DNA: TGCGCTAGCAGCTTACGGGTTAATGAAAAACTGTTTTTT.